This T cell receptor (beta chain) was sequenced during a study of T cells in localized non-small cell lung cancer. General study results and limits: Heterogeneity cannot be ruled out, as sequencing used one tumor region only. Among the tissues sampled, uninvolved adjacent lung had the highest T cell clonality, above tumor.

The method was immunoSEQ multiplex PCR; TCRdb's version includes in-frame clones alone and lacks a portion of them. The profile shows 40,000 to 65,000 clones, over 80% of them singletons. V was trimmed by 0 bases and J by 2 bases, leaving 11 bases between them. CDR3 length equals 16 residues. CDR1 is LGHNA, CDR2 YSLEER, per germline. Worth noting for this clone: The antigen is unknown.

The sequencing here drew on peripheral blood mononuclear cells, taken before any cancer treatment. This TCR was sampled from a man aged 35 to 69 with stage III lung adenocarcinoma. This sequence joins TRBV4-3 and TRBJ2-1; D is unresolved. CDR3 in DNA: TGCGCCAGCAGCCAAGATTTCAGAACAACCTACAATGAGCAGTTCTTC. Translating it yields CASSQDFRTTYNEQFF.